Below, 17 T cell receptor beta chains from the same sample are listed, as sequenced in a study of siplizumab effects on memory and regulatory T cells (dated by TCRdb to between 2018 and 2021). The library was obtained by the immunoSEQ multiplex PCR assay. The clones in this table, taken by TCRdb from immuneACCESS, are in-frame only. Not every clone is retained; where verified, under half of the shortfall comes from an unresolved V gene, and the cause of the rest is unknown. A total of over 95,000 clones appear in this sample, over 85% of them only once. Together, the top ten hold roughly 0.16% of the sample. The sample was non-Treg CD4+ T cells sorted from blood. What this sample's cell subset or site label stands for: FACS-sorted unstimulated CD4+ non-regulatory T cells. Receptors were obtained from a human donor in good health.

This clone is a singleton in its sample. The CDR3 DNA reads as TGCGCCAGCAGCACTGGATCAACCTACGAGCAGTACTTC. Protein: CASSTGSTYEQYF. The chain links TRBV5-1 to TRBJ2-7, with unresolved D. CDR3 size: 13 residues. V shed 4 bases and J shed 2 bases, with 10 bases lying between them. Germline V gene data show CDR1 as SGHRS and CDR2 as YFSETQ.

The rearrangement uses TRBV10-3 and TRBJ2-5, with 9 bases that match TRBD1. With 10 bases clipped from V and 5 bases from J, the junction kept 14 bases outside the gene matches. CDR1 ENHRY and CDR2 SYGVKD come from the germline V gene. The CDR3 is made up of 15 amino acids. CDR3 coding DNA: TGTGCCACCGGTTCCCTTGGGACAGGGAGCGAGACCCAGTACTTC. Encoded protein: CATGSLGTGSETQYF.

This rearrangement joins TRBV5-1 to TRBJ1-5, with D perhaps matching TRBD1 (6 bases). CDR1 is SGHRS, CDR2 YFSETQ, per germline. Trimming left V 0 bases short and J 7 bases short, with 20 bases between. The CDR3 has 17 amino acids. The CDR3 loop is CASSLEPQTGAGQPQHF. In DNA form, the CDR3 reads TGCGCCAGCAGCTTGGAACCCCAGACAGGTGCTGGCCAGCCCCAGCATTTT.

This clone was detected once. The rearrangement joins TRBV10-1 to TRBJ1-1, with a possible D match to TRBD1 (5 bases). CDR1 is WNHNN, CDR2 SYGVQD, per germline (reference sequence). The CDR3 is made up of 13 amino acids. The ends were cut back, 4 bases at V and 4 bases at J, with 10 bases in the middle. The CDR3 nucleotides are TGCGCCAGCAGTGCGGGCAGGGCCACTGAAGCTTTCTTT. Residues: CASSAGRATEAFF.

This chain joins TRBV19 and TRBJ1-1; D may be TRBD1 (6 bases). Germline loops: CDR1 LNHDA, CDR2 SQIVND (reference sequence). CDR3 length: 14 residues. With 1 base removed from V and 4 bases from J, the gap between germline ends came to 10 bases. CDR3: CASSIGTGATEAFF. Here the CDR3 DNA reads TGTGCCAGTAGTATAGGTACGGGGGCCACTGAAGCTTTCTTT.

The rearrangement links TRBV2 to TRBJ2-5; unclear D gene. The germline CDR1 and CDR2 sequences are SNHLY and FYNNEI. This CDR3 is 11 amino acids long. The V end lost 4 bases, the J end lost 6 bases, and 6 bases lay between the germline ends. In nucleotides, the CDR3 is TGTGCCAGCAGTGCGGGTCAGACCCAGTACTTC. Protein product: CASSAGQTQYF.

The chain uses TRBV27 and TRBJ2-3; D gene uncertain. Germline CDR1 reads MNHEY; CDR2 reads SMNVEV (reference sequence). This CDR3 has 12 residues. Trimming pared 7 bases from V and 3 bases from J, leaving 8 bases between. CDR3 nucleotides: TGTGCCAGCACCGTAAGGACAGATACGCAGTATTTT. Its protein product is CASTVRTDTQYF.

This sequence joins TRBV5-1 and TRBJ2-3; D call uncertain. Trimming shortened V by 0 bases and J by 4 bases, and 6 bases separated the two germline ends. This CDR3 is built from 13 residues. Germline assignment: CDR1 SGHRS and CDR2 YFSETQ. The CDR3 DNA is TGCGCCAGCAGCTTGGTCCTCCCAGATACGCAGTATTTT. Translated: CASSLVLPDTQYF.

The genes are TRBV12-5 and TRBJ2-1; D might be TRBD1 (6 bases). The CDR3 runs to 14 residues. Trimming removed 5 bases at V and 7 bases at J, with 15 bases between. The germline gives CDR1 LGHNT, CDR2 FRNRAP. CDR3 sequence (DNA): TGTGCTAGTGGTGTCTCAGGGGCGCGGAATGAGCAGTTCTTC. Its translation is CASGVSGARNEQFF.

This chain connects TRBV6-5 to TRBJ1-4, with D hard to call. Per germline, CDR1 MNHEY and CDR2 SVGAGI. V lost 2 bases and J 0 bases, leaving 4 bases between the germline ends. The CDR3 runs 14 residues. CDR3 sequence reads: CASSYTPTNEKLFF. The CDR3 DNA follows: TGTGCCAGCAGTTACACCCCAACTAATGAAAAACTGTTTTTT.

The chain recombines TRBV6-5 with TRBJ1-1; possibly TRBD1 for D (6 bases). This CDR3 comprises 14 residues. Germline values: CDR1 MNHEY, CDR2 SVGAGI. V was cut by 6 bases and J by 5 bases, with 16 bases left in between. The CDR3 loop is CASRDTGAGTEAFF. CDR3 nucleotide sequence: TGTGCCAGCAGAGATACGGGGGCCGGTACTGAAGCTTTCTTT.

The chain combines TRBV25-1 with TRBJ1-1; D gene ambiguous. V was trimmed by 7 bases and J by 0 bases, leaving 9 bases between them. This CDR3 has 13 amino acids. Germline lookup yields CDR1 MGHDK and CDR2 SYGVNS. CDR3 sequence: CASTLGMNTEAFF. CDR3 DNA sequence: TGTGCCAGCACACTGGGGATGAACACTGAAGCTTTCTTT.

The rearrangement links TRBV10-1 to TRBJ1-2, with D possibly matching TRBD1 (6 bases). V was shortened by 4 bases and J by 4 bases, with 13 bases between the two germline ends. CDR1 is WNHNN and CDR2 is SYGVQD in the germline V gene (reference sequence). This CDR3 has 14 residues. The CDR3 here is CASSGGAQGYGYTF. The CDR3, as DNA: TGCGCCAGCAGTGGGGGGGCGCAGGGCTATGGCTACACCTTC.

The chain has TRBV7-2 and TRBJ1-1, with D possibly TRBD1 on 5 matching bases. From germline, CDR1 is SGHTA and CDR2 FQGNSA. V lost 1 base and J lost 8, with 14 bases in between. The CDR3 runs 14 residues. Here the CDR3 reads CASSLGGRRAEAFF. The CDR3, as DNA: TGTGCCAGCAGCTTAGGGGGCCGACGGGCAGAAGCTTTCTTT.

J is TRBJ2-5 and V is TRBV18, with D tentatively TRBD1 (6 bases). The V gene lost 4 bases and the J gene lost 2 bases, with 17 bases spanning the gap. Germline V lookup: CDR1 KGHSH, CDR2 LQKENI. CDR3 length equals 16 residues. The CDR3 nucleotides are TGTGCCAGCTCACGAGAACAGGGCCCGGGGCAAGAGACCCAGTACTTC. As protein: CASSREQGPGQETQYF.

The rearrangement uses TRBV10-3 and TRBJ1-2; D gene unclear. Trimming left V 8 bases short and J 3 bases short, with 10 bases between. The CDR3 is made up of 12 amino acids. CDR1 and CDR2 (germline): ENHRY, SYGVKD. This chain's CDR3 is CAIQGLDYGYTF. CDR3 sequence (DNA): TGTGCCATCCAAGGGCTTGACTATGGCTACACCTTC.

V usage is TRBV6-5 and J usage is TRBJ1-1; D is uncertain. V was pared by 0 bases and J by 1 base, with 9 bases between. Germline loops: CDR1 MNHEY, CDR2 SVGAGI. This CDR3 has 15 residues. CDR3: CASSYSNSPNTEAFF. CDR3 DNA: TGTGCCAGCAGTTACTCGAATTCCCCGAACACTGAAGCTTTCTTT.